This is a list of T cell receptor beta chains from one sample in a study of early T cells in non-severe SARS-CoV-2 infection. TCRdb reprocessed the 5' RACE reads via MiXCR and lists one record per CDR3 protein. The table has more than 50,000 distinct CDR3 sequences, roughly 13% seen once; the top ten hold over 1.2%. The specimen comprised whole blood, sampled at baseline. The source is an adult who was a healthcare worker with PCR-confirmed SARS-CoV-2 infection or an uninfected control (not recorded which). Each CDR3 is given with its conserved first and last residue. A D gene is named only where the DNA matches it firmly. Part of the rows lack a size; the others show once, few, many or a class for expanded clones.

clone_size: few; d_call: TRBD2; j_call: TRBJ2-3; v_call: TRBV20-1; cdr3_aa: CSVSGTTAGDTQYF; cdr3_nt: TGCAGTGTCTCCGGGACTACCGCCGGGGATACGCAGTATTTT
clone_size: few; d_call: TRBD1; j_call: TRBJ1-3; v_call: TRBV7-2; cdr3_aa: CASSLGPTGDGNTIYF; cdr3_nt: TGTGCCAGCAGCTTAGGGCCGACAGGGGACGGAAACACCATATATTTT
clone_size: few; d_call: -; j_call: TRBJ2-3; v_call: TRBV7-2; cdr3_aa: CASSLVSGTDTQYF; cdr3_nt: TGTGCCAGCAGCCTCGTATCAGGGACAGATACGCAGTATTTT
clone_size: few; d_call: -; j_call: TRBJ1-2; v_call: TRBV11-2; cdr3_aa: CASSLDRSTRGYTF; cdr3_nt: TGTGCCAGCAGCTTAGACAGGAGTACGCGTGGCTACACCTTC
clone_size: few; d_call: -; j_call: TRBJ2-3; v_call: TRBV29-1; cdr3_aa: CSVVKGTDTQYF; cdr3_nt: TGCAGCGTTGTGAAGGGAACAGATACGCAGTATTTT
clone_size: -; d_call: -; j_call: TRBJ2-3; v_call: TRBV12-3/TRBV12-4; cdr3_aa: CASSFGQVTDTQYF; cdr3_nt: TGTGCCAGCAGTTTTGGGCAAGTCACAGATACGCAGTATTTT
clone_size: few; d_call: -; j_call: TRBJ2-1; v_call: TRBV10-2; cdr3_aa: CASSPRESGDEQFF; cdr3_nt: TGCGCCAGCAGTCCCCGGGAGAGTGGCGATGAGCAGTTCTTC
clone_size: few; d_call: -; j_call: TRBJ1-2; v_call: TRBV19; cdr3_aa: CASSIEGLDGYTF; cdr3_nt: TGTGCCAGTAGTATAGAAGGACTGGATGGCTACACCTTC
clone_size: few; d_call: -; j_call: TRBJ1-4; v_call: TRBV3-1; cdr3_aa: CASSQDYGALATNEKLFF; cdr3_nt: TGTGCCAGCAGCCAAGATTATGGGGCCCTAGCAACTAATGAAAAACTGTTTTTT
clone_size: few; d_call: TRBD1; j_call: TRBJ2-2; v_call: TRBV7-2; cdr3_aa: CASSLEDRGNTGELFF; cdr3_nt: TGTGCCAGCAGCTTAGAGGACAGGGGAAACACCGGGGAGCTGTTTTTT
clone_size: few; d_call: -; j_call: TRBJ2-5; v_call: TRBV7-2; cdr3_aa: CASSLVGSKETQYF; cdr3_nt: TGTGCCAGCAGCTTAGTTGGCTCAAAAGAGACCCAGTACTTC
clone_size: -; d_call: -; j_call: TRBJ1-1; v_call: TRBV13; cdr3_aa: CASSFVRLGGTEAFF; cdr3_nt: TGTGCCAGCAGCTTTGTCCGCCTAGGAGGCACTGAAGCTTTCTTT
clone_size: -; d_call: -; j_call: TRBJ1-5; v_call: TRBV18; cdr3_aa: CASSSTGPPDQPQHF; cdr3_nt: TGTGCCAGCTCATCCACCGGGCCCCCGGATCAGCCCCAGCATTTT
clone_size: -; d_call: -; j_call: TRBJ2-3; v_call: TRBV5-1; cdr3_aa: CASSRVPASTDTQYF; cdr3_nt: TGCGCCAGCTCCAGGGTCCCCGCCAGCACAGATACGCAGTATTTT
clone_size: few; d_call: -; j_call: TRBJ2-5; v_call: TRBV29-1; cdr3_aa: CSVRTRETQYF; cdr3_nt: TGCAGCGTTCGAACCCGCGAGACCCAGTACTTC
clone_size: -; d_call: -; j_call: TRBJ2-7; v_call: TRBV7-2; cdr3_aa: CASRPGDSYEQYF; cdr3_nt: TGTGCCAGCAGACCTGGGGACTCCTACGAGCAGTACTTC
clone_size: few; d_call: -; j_call: TRBJ2-1; v_call: TRBV30; cdr3_aa: CAWRPFGGSHEQFF; cdr3_nt: TGTGCCTGGAGACCCTTTGGGGGCTCGCATGAGCAGTTCTTC
clone_size: many; d_call: -; j_call: TRBJ2-7; v_call: TRBV2; cdr3_aa: CASSVVSSYEQYF; cdr3_nt: TGTGCCAGCAGTGTGGTCAGCTCCTACGAGCAGTACTTC
clone_size: -; d_call: TRBD1; j_call: TRBJ2-7; v_call: TRBV18; cdr3_aa: CASSPWTGYEQYF; cdr3_nt: TGTGCCAGCTCACCCTGGACAGGGTACGAGCAGTACTTC
clone_size: -; d_call: -; j_call: TRBJ1-5; v_call: TRBV21-1; cdr3_aa: CASSQGDYRGGNQPQHF; cdr3_nt: TGTGCCAGCAGCCAAGGGGACTACCGGGGGGGCAATCAGCCCCAGCATTTT
clone_size: -; d_call: -; j_call: TRBJ1-5; v_call: TRBV7-2; cdr3_aa: CASSPGGASNQPQHF; cdr3_nt: TGTGCCAGCAGTCCTGGGGGTGCTTCCAATCAGCCCCAGCATTTT
clone_size: many; d_call: TRBD2; j_call: TRBJ2-2; v_call: TRBV5-1; cdr3_aa: CASRKRGVNTGELFF; cdr3_nt: TGCGCCAGCAGAAAGCGGGGAGTGAACACCGGGGAGCTGTTTTTT
clone_size: many; d_call: TRBD1; j_call: TRBJ1-2; v_call: TRBV12-3/TRBV12-4; cdr3_aa: CASTLGRGRSNYGYTF; cdr3_nt: TGTGCCAGCACCCTGGGAAGGGGGCGGTCGAACTATGGCTACACCTTC
clone_size: few; d_call: -; j_call: TRBJ2-6; v_call: TRBV15; cdr3_aa: CATSRNPGSGANVLTF; cdr3_nt: TGTGCCACCAGCAGGAATCCAGGGTCTGGGGCCAACGTCCTGACTTTC
clone_size: few; d_call: -; j_call: TRBJ1-2; v_call: TRBV20-1; cdr3_aa: CSASFRVGYTF; cdr3_nt: TGCAGTGCTAGCTTCAGGGTTGGCTACACCTTC
clone_size: -; d_call: TRBD1; j_call: TRBJ1-3; v_call: TRBV7-9; cdr3_aa: CASSSKDRGPGNTIYF; cdr3_nt: TGTGCCAGCAGCTCAAAGGACAGGGGGCCAGGAAACACCATATATTTT
clone_size: few; d_call: -; j_call: TRBJ1-3; v_call: TRBV20-1; cdr3_aa: CSASKGLNSGNTIYF; cdr3_nt: TGCAGTGCTAGCAAAGGACTGAACTCTGGAAACACCATATATTTT
clone_size: -; d_call: -; j_call: TRBJ2-2; v_call: TRBV6-2/TRBV6-3; cdr3_aa: CASRLSSGELFF; cdr3_nt: TGTGCCAGCAGGCTTTCTTCCGGGGAGCTGTTTTTT